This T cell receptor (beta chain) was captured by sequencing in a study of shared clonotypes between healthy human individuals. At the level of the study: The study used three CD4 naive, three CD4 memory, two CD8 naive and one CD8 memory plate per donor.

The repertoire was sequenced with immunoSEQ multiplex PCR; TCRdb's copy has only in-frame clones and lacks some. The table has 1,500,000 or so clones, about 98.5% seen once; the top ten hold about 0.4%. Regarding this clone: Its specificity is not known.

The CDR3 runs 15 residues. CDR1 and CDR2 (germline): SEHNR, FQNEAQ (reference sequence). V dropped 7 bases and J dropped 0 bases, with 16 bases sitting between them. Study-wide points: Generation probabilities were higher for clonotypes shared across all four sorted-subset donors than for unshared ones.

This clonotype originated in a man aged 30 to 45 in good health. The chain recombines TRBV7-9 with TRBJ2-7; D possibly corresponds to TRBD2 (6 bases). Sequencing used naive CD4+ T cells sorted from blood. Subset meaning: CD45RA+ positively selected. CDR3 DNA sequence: TGTGCCAGCACCCCGGAGGGTATAAGCTCCTACGAGCAGTACTTC. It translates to CASTPEGISSYEQYF.